Detailed here is one TCR beta chain. Among the donors, all were healthy bone marrow donors. Germline assignment: CDR1 SGHKS and CDR2 YYEKEE (reference sequence). Deletions cut 0 bases from V and 6 bases from J, with 13 bases between. CDR3 length: 16 amino acids. The sample belongs to a study of cytomegalovirus exposure and HLA in healthy donors. PCR involved 60 Vbeta and 13 Jbeta primers. The authors' processing: Unique TCR beta chains totaled roughly 79 million in a later count, with about 11 million of them shared. Repertoires were generated with immunoSEQ multiplex PCR, while TCRdb's copy carries only in-frame clones and drops some. Clone size and the V and J calls come from that table; the DNA yielded D and trimming. The sample records about 160,000 clones, around 88% being singletons.

The sample comprised PBMCs. The source is a woman in her twenties or thirties in good health and CMV-seronegative. This chain uses TRBV5-5 with TRBJ1-6, with D unresolved. The chain's CDR3 is CASSLAPARGNSPLHF. Written as DNA, the CDR3 is TGTGCCAGCAGCTTGGCCCCGGCCCGGGGTAATTCACCCCTCCACTTT.